This T cell receptor beta chain was recorded in a study of blood T cell repertoires in COVID-19. Study-wide background: Sources were T cells, B-cell-depleted T cells, or PBMCs; the material itself was cDNA or gDNA.

Original processing notes: Cell counts per sample came from amplifying reference gene primers. Only in-frame clones appear in the TCRdb table, and some are missing; sequencing was by immunoSEQ multiplex PCR. V and J calls and clone size are as listed in that table; D and trimming were resolved from the DNA. The sample has roughly 150,000 clones, roughly 90% seen once. V dropped 3 bases and J dropped 9 bases, with 9 bases sitting between them. The CDR3 runs to 12 residues. The sample was peripheral blood. The receptor was derived from a man aged 55 to 69 with active or convalescent COVID-19. The chain couples TRBV12-3 or TRBV12-4 to TRBJ2-1; tentative D call: TRBD2 (5 bases). CDR3 in amino acids: CASSFSSSEQFF. In DNA, the CDR3 is TGTGCCAGCAGTTTTTCTAGCTCTGAGCAGTTCTTC.